Given below is one T cell receptor beta chain in context. Germline V lookup: CDR1 MGHDK, CDR2 SYGVNS. This CDR3 is 16 amino acids long. From the 5' RACE reads, TCRdb lists one entry per CDR3 protein and no DNA. This table lists about 460,000 distinct CDR3 sequences. This specimen comes from a study of T cells expressing NK-cell markers. Study context: Underlying the TCR beta repertoires were sorted CD3+CD56+NKG2C+, CD3+CD56+NKG2C- and CD3+CD56-NKG2C+ T cells.

This receptor was obtained from a woman aged 45-65 years in good health. Sequencing input: blood T cells: a sorted CD56 or NKG2C T cell subset, CD4+ or CD8+ T cells, or bulk PBMC T cells (not recorded which). The rearrangement joins TRBV25-1 to TRBJ2-1. CDR3 in amino acids: CASSPWGASSYNEQFF.